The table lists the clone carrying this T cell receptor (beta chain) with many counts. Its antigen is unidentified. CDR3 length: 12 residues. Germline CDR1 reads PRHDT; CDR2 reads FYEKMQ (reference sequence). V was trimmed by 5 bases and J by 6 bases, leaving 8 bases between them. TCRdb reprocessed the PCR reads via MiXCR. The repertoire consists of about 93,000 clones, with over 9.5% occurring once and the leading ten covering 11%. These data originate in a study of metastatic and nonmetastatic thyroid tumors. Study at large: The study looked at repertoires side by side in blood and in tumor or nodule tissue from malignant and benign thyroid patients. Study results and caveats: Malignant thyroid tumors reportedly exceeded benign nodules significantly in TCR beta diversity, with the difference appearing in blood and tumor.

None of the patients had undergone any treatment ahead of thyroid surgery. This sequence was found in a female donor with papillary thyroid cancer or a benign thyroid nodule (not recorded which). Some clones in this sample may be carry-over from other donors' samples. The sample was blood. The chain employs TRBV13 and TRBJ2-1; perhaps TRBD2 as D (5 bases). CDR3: CASSAGLNEQFF. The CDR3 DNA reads TGTGCCAGCAGCGCCGGACTCAATGAGCAGTTCTTC.